In this sample, the clone carrying this T cell receptor (beta chain) turned up many times. This sample is drawn from a study of T cells in Graves' hyperthyroidism and ophthalmopathy. The ends were cut back, 0 bases at V and 0 bases at J, with 12 bases in the middle. The CDR3 totals 16 residues. The germline gives CDR1 DFQATT, CDR2 SNEGSKA (reference sequence). Amplification of TCR beta CDR3 regions used RNA as the template. The study used the HTBI primer set for a first-round RT-PCR of the TCR CDR3. TCRdb reanalysed the multiplex PCR reads using MiXCR and keeps one entry per CDR3 protein. In the table there are hundreds of thousands of distinct CDR3 sequences, approximately 13% of which are singletons.

This TCR was recovered from a woman aged 18-30 years with Graves' hyperthyroidism. The source material was blood. J is TRBJ1-5 and V is TRBV20-1, with D perhaps TRBD1 (6 bases). The CDR3 region has the DNA TGCAGTGCTAGAGATAGGACAGTTTATAGCAATCAGCCCCAGCATTTT. Residues: CSARDRTVYSNQPQHF.